Detailed here is one T cell receptor (beta chain). Its antigen is currently not known. Nothing much larger sits one base from this clone, and base qualities are not available. CDR1 LNHNV and CDR2 YYDKDF were looked up in the germline V gene (reference sequence). Spanning cysteine to phenylalanine, the CDR3 consists of 17 amino acids. Of the read, only the CDR3 DNA is kept; its 51 bases are in frame from base 1. Trimmed from V: 6 bases; trimmed from J: 2 bases; junction bases lacking a gene match: 13. Receptor amplification or capture employed the immunoSEQ multiplex PCR assay. TCRdb re-hosts the immuneACCESS table, in-frame sequences only. Its copies lack some clones; in the studies checked, an unresolved V gene accounts for under half of them, and the cause for the rest is not known. The sample table shows 100,000 or so clones, and about 90% are seen once. About 2.5% of the sample lies in the top ten.

The sample originates from a study of control samples from healthy donors and cancer patients (dated by TCRdb to 2018 to 2020). The sequencing input was blood. The sequence derives from a woman under 30 in good health. The V and J segments used are TRBV15 and TRBJ2-5; 9 bases in the middle match TRBD2. The nucleotides are TGTGCCACCAGTTGGGCGAGCGGGAGGATTCGACAAGAGACCCAGTACTTC. Translated, this is CATSWASGRIRQETQYF.